The 21 T cell receptor beta chains listed next were all sequenced from one sample in a study of OX40 agonist ivuxolimab in advanced cancers. Produced via immunoSEQ multiplex PCR; TCRdb's table is partial and in-frame only. The sample holds 80,000 to 100,000 clones, about 91% seen once. The sample consisted of CD4+ or CD8+ T cells sorted from blood, taken in a trial of the OX40 agonist ivuxolimab. The source is an adult with an advanced solid tumor such as melanoma, head and neck, liver or kidney cancer.

The V and J genes are TRBV5-1 and TRBJ1-4; TRBD1 matches 7 bases. The germline CDR1 and CDR2 sequences are SGHRS and YFSETQ. The CDR3 covers 17 residues. V lost 0 bases and J lost 7; bases outside the gene matches: 12. DNA of the CDR3: TGCGCCAGCAGCTTGGATTCAGGGCCAAGGGGGCCTGAAAAACTGTTTTTT. It is translated as CASSLDSGPRGPEKLFF.

The genes are TRBV25-1 and TRBJ2-7, with D tentatively TRBD1 or TRBD2 (5 bases each). This CDR3 is built from 13 residues. The germline gives CDR1 MGHDK, CDR2 SYGVNS. V lost 8 bases and J lost 2, with 13 bases in between. In nucleotides, the CDR3 is TGTGCCAGCTCGGGGCGGAATCCCTACGAGCAGTACTTC. It is translated as CASSGRNPYEQYF.

Here the CDR3 DNA reads TGCGCCAGCAGCCTCGCGGACAGGGAAAATTCACCCCTCCACTTT. Its translation: CASSLADRENSPLHF. This sequence joins TRBV4-1 and TRBJ1-6; TRBD1 agrees at 8 bases. The germline V gene encodes CDR1 MGHRA and CDR2 YSYEKL. The CDR3 contains 15 residues. The V segment lost 4 bases and the J segment 7 bases; nucleotides outside the gene matches: 6.

This chain connects TRBV19 to TRBJ1-1; the match to TRBD1 covers 8 bases. CDR3 length: 15 residues. CDR1 and CDR2 (germline): LNHDA, SQIVND (reference sequence). V shed 3 bases and J 6 bases; nucleotides not matched to a gene: 9. The CDR3 DNA reads as TGTGCCAGTAGTATGTTAGGCAGGGGGCAAGCTGAAGCTTTCTTT. This encodes CASSMLGRGQAEAFF. The variable domain in full, with the rest retrieved from reference TRBV19 and TRBJ1-1, is DGGITQSPKYLFRKEGQNVTLSCEQNLNHDAMYWYRQDPGQGLRLIYYSQIVNDFQKGDIAEGYSVSREKKESFPLTVTSAQKNPTAFYLCASSMLGRGQAEAFFGQGTRLTVV.

The V gene is TRBV29-1, the J gene TRBJ2-1; D unclear. Looked up from germline, CDR1 is SQVTM and CDR2 is ANQGSEA. The CDR3 runs 14 residues. V shed 4 bases and J shed 2 bases, with 12 bases lying between them. CDR3 DNA: TGCAGCGTTGTTAGCCGTTCCGCCTACAATGAGCAGTTCTTC. It encodes CSVVSRSAYNEQFF.

V gene TRBV6-1 combines with J gene TRBJ1-2; D gene unclear. Trimming took 1 base from V and 10 from J, leaving 10 bases between them. Germline CDR1 MNHNS, CDR2 SASEGT. The CDR3 is made up of 12 amino acids. The CDR3 here is CASSEGTAYYTF. In DNA form, the CDR3 reads TGTGCCAGCAGTGAAGGAACAGCCTACTACACCTTC.

This sequence joins TRBV6-1 and TRBJ1-4; no definite D call. The CDR3 sequence is 13 residues long. The germline gives CDR1 MNHNS, CDR2 SASEGT. V was clipped by 3 bases and J by 12 bases, with 14 bases between them. Here the CDR3 DNA reads TGTGCCAGCAGTGATCTACGCCAGGCCCAACTGTTTTTT. Amino acid sequence: CASSDLRQAQLFF.

The V and J genes are TRBV5-8 and TRBJ2-3; no clear D gene. Germline assignment: CDR1 SGHTS and CDR2 YDEGEE. V lost 0 bases, J lost 3 bases, and 11 bases lay in between. The CDR3 runs to 15 residues. CDR3: CASSLGLLGTDTQYF. The CDR3 nucleotides read TGTGCCAGCAGCTTGGGTCTGCTCGGGACAGATACGCAGTATTTT.

This chain links TRBV10-2 with TRBJ1-2; D is uncertain. CDR1 and CDR2 (germline): WSHSY, SAAADI. V shed 6 bases and J shed 0 bases, with 11 bases lying between them. CDR3 length: 14 amino acids. The CDR3 reads CASRLDGANYGYTF. The CDR3 DNA is TGCGCCAGCAGACTAGACGGAGCTAACTATGGCTACACCTTC.

This rearrangement joins TRBV7-3 to TRBJ2-3; the match to TRBD1 covers 12 bases. The V gene's germline CDR1 is SGHTA and CDR2 FQGTGA. The V gene end was trimmed by 5 bases and the J gene end by 2 bases; junction bases not matched to a gene: 2. The CDR3 contains 15 residues. The CDR3 coding sequence is TGTGCCAGCAGCCTGGGACAGGGGGCCACAGATACGCAGTATTTT. It encodes CASSLGQGATDTQYF.

The chain carries TRBV6-1 and TRBJ2-2, with 11 bases aligning to TRBD2. The CDR3 is made up of 15 amino acids. The J segment lost 8 bases and the V segment lost 2 bases, leaving 4 bases of the junction unmatched. CDR1 is MNHNS and CDR2 is SASEGT in the germline V gene. The CDR3, as DNA: TGTGCCAGCAGTGAACTGACTAGCGGGGTGGGGGAGCTGTTTTTT. Its protein product is CASSELTSGVGELFF.

V usage is TRBV19 and J usage is TRBJ2-5; 8 positions match TRBD1. This CDR3 is 13 amino acids long. Germline CDR1 LNHDA, CDR2 SQIVND (reference sequence). J lost 4 bases, V lost 6 bases, and 4 bases had no gene match. The CDR3, as DNA: TGTGCCAGTAGCCAGGGGGCTTTAGAGACCCAGTACTTC. Translated, it gives CASSQGALETQYF. The full variable domain, in which reference TRBV19 and TRBJ2-5 provide the parts outside the CDR3, is DGGITQSPKYLFRKEGQNVTLSCEQNLNHDAMYWYRQDPGQGLRLIYYSQIVNDFQKGDIAEGYSVSREKKESFPLTVTSAQKNPTAFYLCASSQGALETQYFGPGTRLLVL.

The chain links TRBV30 to TRBJ1-1; TRBD1 is a possible D gene (5 bases). The germline CDR1 and CDR2 sequences are GTSNPN and SVGIG (reference sequence). V lost 1 base and J lost 5, with 17 bases in between. This CDR3 is 15 amino acids long. The CDR3 nucleotides are TGTGCCTGGAGTGACCCCAGTAGGGGCAGGACTGAAGCTTTCTTT. Its protein is CAWSDPSRGRTEAFF. The full variable domain, with the rest looked up from reference TRBV30 and TRBJ1-1, is SQTIHQWPATLVQPVGSPLSLECTVEGTSNPNLYWYRQAAGRGLQLLFYSVGIGQISSEVPQNLSASRPQDRQFILSSKKLLLSDSGFYLCAWSDPSRGRTEAFFGQGTRLTVV.

This chain connects TRBV5-1 to TRBJ2-3; TRBD2 aligns across 13 bases. V was pared by 0 bases and J by 5 bases, with 12 bases of the junction left unmatched. There are 19 residues in the CDR3. CDR1 SGHRS and CDR2 YFSETQ come from the germline V gene. The CDR3 loop reads CASSLEAGTSGKEEDTQYF. The DNA of the CDR3 is TGCGCCAGCAGCTTGGAAGCGGGGACTAGCGGGAAAGAGGAAGATACGCAGTATTTT.

The chain carries TRBV2 and TRBJ2-7; D is possibly TRBD1 (6 bases). Germline CDR1 is SNHLY and CDR2 is FYNNEI. V dropped 5 bases and J dropped 2 bases, with 10 bases sitting between them. This CDR3 contains 13 residues. The CDR3 reads CASSTGQPYEQYF. The CDR3 bases are TGTGCCAGCAGTACCGGACAGCCCTACGAGCAGTACTTC.

The chain couples TRBV19 to TRBJ2-5, with TRBD1 as a possible D gene (7 bases). The germline CDR1 and CDR2 sequences are LNHDA and SQIVND (reference sequence). The ends were cut back, 0 bases at V and 7 bases at J, with 9 bases in the middle. CDR3 length: 13 residues. The CDR3 bases are TGTGCCAGTAGTATAGACAGGGGGGTGACCCAGTACTTC. Its protein is CASSIDRGVTQYF.

Comments on this clone: Other DNA sequences in this specimen translate into the identical CDR3. The rearrangement links TRBV6-5 to TRBJ2-5; D tentatively fits TRBD1 or TRBD2 (5 bases each). Trimming removed 5 bases from V and 5 bases from J, with 18 bases in between. Germline V CDR1 and CDR2: MNHEY, SVGAGI. The CDR3 consists of 15 residues. The CDR3 region has the DNA TGTGCCAGCAGTAGTCGCCGGGACGTACAGGAGACCCAGTACTTC. It specifies CASSSRRDVQETQYF.

The chain joins TRBV19 to TRBJ2-7; maybe TRBD1 (6 bases). V was clipped by 4 bases and J by 5 bases, with 18 bases between them. CDR3 length: 15 residues. The germline V gene has CDR1 LNHDA and CDR2 SQIVND (reference sequence). CDR3 sequence: CASSTGTQKYDEQYF. Here the CDR3 DNA reads TGTGCCAGTAGTACGGGGACACAAAAATACGACGAGCAGTACTTC.

The chain combines TRBV6-6 with TRBJ1-3; 8 bases are a match to TRBD1. Germline-derived CDR1 and CDR2 are MNHNY and SVGAGI (reference sequence). Trimming cost V 0 bases and J 9 bases; bases outside gene matches: 10. This CDR3 is built from 16 residues. The DNA of the CDR3 is TGTGCCAGCAGTTACTCGACAGGGGCCGGGTCGAGCACCATATATTTT. It codes for CASSYSTGAGSSTIYF.

The chain links TRBV6-6 to TRBJ1-1; D is unclear. The germline V gene has CDR1 MNHNY and CDR2 SVGAGI (reference sequence). CDR3 length: 12 amino acids. Trimming removed 6 bases at V and 4 bases at J, with 9 bases between. The CDR3 DNA is TGTGCCAGCAGGGTTAGTAGCACTGAAGCTTTCTTT. It yields the protein CASRVSSTEAFF.

CDR3 in amino acids: CASSLTRGGGQTQYF. In DNA, the CDR3 is TGTGCCAGCAGCCTGACCCGGGGGGGCGGTCAGACCCAGTACTTC. This sequence joins TRBV14 and TRBJ2-5, with TRBD2 identical over 8 bases. The CDR3 is 15 amino acids. The germline gives CDR1 SGHDN, CDR2 FVKESK. V trimming: 4 bases; J trimming: 6 bases; junction bases outside the gene matches: 10.